The next 26 T cell receptor beta chains were all read from a single sample in a study of human T cells and chemical hapten exposure (dated by TCRdb to about 2021). The method behind the library was RACE. The run used a NextSeq 500. Using fastp at Q25 and MiXCR, TCRdb reprocessed the public reads and kept productive beta chains. When rows share a CDR3 protein, they turn into one entry using the most common DNA and genes. Within this sample are approximately 90,000 distinct CDR3 sequences, with around 8.8% of them counted one time only. Jointly, the top ten make up 2.6% of the sample. This specimen's time point label, interpreted: pre-sensitization, week 0. This specimen's treatment or condition label, per the study, means: therapeutic diphenylcyclopropenone sensitization with weekly scalp DPC. The sample here was whole blood, taken in connection with sensitization to the hapten diphenylcyclopropenone (DPC). The receptors were sampled from a man between 35 and 55 years old with alopecia areata. Some clones in this sample may be carry-over from other donors' samples.

The sample holds a few counts of this clonotype. The chain has TRBV5-6 and TRBJ1-1, with D perhaps matching TRBD1 (5 bases). V was clipped by 0 bases and J by 8 bases, with 14 bases between them. Per the germline V gene, CDR1 is SGHDT and CDR2 is YYEEEE. The CDR3 has 14 residues. The CDR3 DNA follows: TGTGCCAGCAGCTTGGGGGCCGGGACTTCGGAAGCTTTCTTT. Translated, it gives CASSLGAGTSEAFF.

This clonotype was observed at least ten times. This rearrangement joins TRBV5-1 to TRBJ2-5; the match to TRBD2 covers 15 bases. This CDR3 comprises 16 residues. With V trimmed by 2 bases and J by 5 bases, 4 bases remained unmatched. Germline-derived CDR1 and CDR2 are SGHRS and YFSETQ. In DNA, the CDR3 is TGCGCCAGCAGCTTCGGACTAGCGGGAGGGCCGGAGACCCAGTACTTC. Translating it yields CASSFGLAGGPETQYF.

The chain combines TRBV9 with TRBJ2-5; D not resolved. The V gene's germline CDR1 is SGDLS and CDR2 YYNGEE. The CDR3 sequence is 13 residues long. Trimming removed 3 bases from V and 3 bases from J, with 9 bases in between. CDR3 residues: CASSGRTEETQYF. CDR3 DNA sequence: TGTGCCAGCAGCGGTCGCACGGAAGAGACCCAGTACTTC.

This clonotype was seen a handful of times. The chain is built from TRBV27 and TRBJ2-1, with TRBD2 as a possible D gene (5 bases). Germline assignment: CDR1 MNHEY and CDR2 SMNVEV (reference sequence). The V and J ends lost 2 bases and 3 bases respectively, with 8 bases between them. The CDR3 contains 14 residues. CDR3 nucleotide sequence: TGTGCCAGCAGTTTAAGGCGGGTCTACAATGAGCAGTTCTTC. It translates to CASSLRRVYNEQFF.

This clonotype was picked up a small number of times. This chain joins TRBV9 and TRBJ1-2; TRBD1 agrees at 7 bases. The CDR3 consists of 13 residues. J lost 4 bases, V lost 0 bases, and 0 bases had no gene match. The germline gives CDR1 SGDLS, CDR2 YYNGEE. The CDR3 DNA is TGTGCCAGCAGCGTAGCAGGGGGCTATGGCTACACCTTC. Amino acid sequence: CASSVAGGYGYTF.

This clonotype was detected a few times. CDR3 sequence reads: CASSLQGAPDQPQHF. The CDR3 DNA sequence: TGCGCCAGCAGCTTACAGGGGGCGCCGGATCAGCCCCAGCATTTT. The V call is TRBV5-1, the J call TRBJ1-5; 9 bases are a match to TRBD1. Germline CDR1 is SGHRS and CDR2 is YFSETQ. CDR3 size: 15 residues. The ends lost 2 bases at V and 5 bases at J; junction bases unmatched: 5.

This clonotype has more than one count but fewer than ten. The chain employs TRBV30 and TRBJ2-1; the D is unclear. Germline-derived CDR1 and CDR2 are GTSNPN and SVGIG (reference sequence). The ends were cut back, 2 bases at V and 8 bases at J, with 13 bases in the middle. CDR3 length equals 13 residues. CDR3 loop: CAWSSIPKDEQFF. For the CDR3, the DNA is TGTGCCTGGAGTTCCATCCCTAAGGATGAGCAGTTCTTC. The full variable domain, with the rest looked up from reference TRBV30 and TRBJ2-1, is SQTIHQWPATLVQPVGSPLSLECTVEGTSNPNLYWYRQAAGRGLQLLFYSVGIGQISSEVPQNLSASRPQDRQFILSSKKLLLSDSGFYLCAWSSIPKDEQFFGPGTRLTVL.

J is TRBJ2-2 and V is TRBV28; D is undetermined. This CDR3 is 12 amino acids long. CDR1 is MDHEN and CDR2 is SYDVKM in the germline V gene. Trimming pared 8 bases from V and 0 bases from J, leaving 4 bases between. The CDR3 nucleotides read TGTGCCAGCCATACGAACACCGGGGAGCTGTTTTTT. It is translated as CASHTNTGELFF.

This chain joins TRBV5-6 and TRBJ2-7; 9 nucleotides match TRBD1. CDR1 is SGHDT, CDR2 YYEEEE, per germline. This CDR3 region has 13 residues. V trimming: 4 bases; J trimming: 4 bases; junction bases outside the gene matches: 3. The CDR3 bases are TGTGCCAGCAGCCTGGACAGGGGATACGAGCAGTACGTC. This translates into CASSLDRGYEQYV.

The chain couples TRBV12-3 or TRBV12-4 to TRBJ1-1; D unresolved. Deletions cut 7 bases from V and 5 bases from J, with 14 bases between. This CDR3 comprises 13 residues. CDR3 residues: CASTIGTGTEAFF. The CDR3, as DNA: TGTGCCAGCACCATAGGAACGGGGACTGAAGCTTTCTTT.

This clonotype was counted at least ten times. V gene TRBV29-1 combines with J gene TRBJ1-4; D remains ambiguous. The V end lost 4 bases, the J end lost 8 bases, and 11 bases lay between the germline ends. The CDR3 totals 12 residues. CDR1 and CDR2 (germline): SQVTM, ANQGSEA. CDR3 sequence reads: CSVVVTGEKLFF. In nucleotides, the CDR3 is TGCAGCGTTGTGGTGACCGGCGAAAAACTGTTTTTT.

The V gene is TRBV7-8, the J gene TRBJ1-2; TRBD1 matches at 7 bases. Germline CDR1 and CDR2: SGHVS and FQNEAQ. Germline trimming cut 0 bases from V and 4 bases from J; bases unmatched to any gene: 8. This CDR3 has 16 residues. This CDR3 reads CASSLAQGGYGYGYTF. As DNA, the CDR3 is TGTGCCAGCAGCTTAGCGCAAGGGGGCTATGGCTATGGCTACACCTTC. The full variable domain, completed using reference TRBV7-8 and TRBJ1-2, is GAGVSQSPRYKVAKRGQDVALRCDPISGHVSLFWYQQALGQGPEFLTYFQNEAQLDKSGLPSDRFFAERPEGSVSTLKIQRTQQEDSAVYLCASSLAQGGYGYGYTFGSGTRLTVV.

This rearrangement joins TRBV28 to TRBJ2-7; 7 nucleotides line up with TRBD1. V dropped 4 bases and J dropped 4; count of bases not matched to a gene: 19. The V gene's germline CDR1 is MDHEN and CDR2 SYDVKM. The CDR3 loop spans 18 amino acids. Here the CDR3 reads CASSSQTLPGQRWYEQYF. In DNA form, the CDR3 reads TGTGCCAGCAGTTCTCAAACTCTCCCGGGACAGAGGTGGTACGAGCAGTACTTC.

This clonotype turned up a few times. This sequence joins TRBV27 and TRBJ1-5; D is ambiguous. The ends were cut back, 0 bases at V and 4 bases at J, with 7 bases in the middle. The CDR3 spans 14 residues. Per the germline V gene, CDR1 is MNHEY and CDR2 is SMNVEV (reference sequence). The CDR3 loop is CASSLSNQNQPQHF. The CDR3 region has the DNA TGTGCCAGCAGTTTATCGAATCAGAATCAGCCCCAGCATTTT.

This clonotype was seen at least ten times. The chain joins TRBV6-2 or TRBV6-3 to TRBJ2-4; 7 bases agree with TRBD1. The CDR3 totals 15 residues. Trimming at V came to 9 bases and at J to 1 base, leaving 9 bases not matched to a gene. Germline V gives CDR1 MNHEY, CDR2 SVGEGT. CDR3 sequence (DNA): TGTGCCAGTCGTACAGAGGGGGCTGCCAAAAACATTCAGTACTTC. Translating it yields CASRTEGAAKNIQYF.

The V call is TRBV7-9, the J call TRBJ2-3; D is possibly TRBD1 (5 bases). Trimming shortened V by 5 bases and J by 5 bases, and 11 bases separated the two germline ends. The CDR3 totals 13 residues. Germline values: CDR1 SEHNR, CDR2 FQNEAQ (reference sequence). The CDR3 DNA reads TGTGCCAGCAGCGGCCAGGGCGGAGATACGCAGTATTTT. It yields the protein CASSGQGGDTQYF.

The table lists this clonotype with a few counts. The chain is built from TRBV27 and TRBJ2-2, with a possible D match to TRBD2 (6 bases). The CDR3 has 14 residues. Looked up from germline, CDR1 is MNHEY and CDR2 is SMNVEV (reference sequence). DNA of the CDR3: TGTGCTTCGGGGAGGAAAGTGAACACCGGGGAGCTGTTTTTT. This encodes CASGRKVNTGELFF.

This clonotype was counted a few times. V and J are TRBV6-2 or TRBV6-3 and TRBJ2-6; 9 nucleotides match TRBD1. The CDR3 totals 16 residues. Germline CDR1 MNHEY, CDR2 SVGEGT. Trimming took 5 bases from V and 4 from J; bases not matched to a gene: 6. CDR3 in amino acids: CASSQDRGYGANVLTF. For the CDR3, the DNA is TGTGCCAGCAGTCAGGACAGGGGCTACGGGGCCAACGTCCTGACTTTC.

The chain recombines TRBV11-3 with TRBJ2-5, with 7 bases lining up with TRBD1. V gave up 6 bases and J gave up 2 bases; unmatched junction bases: 3. The CDR3 is made up of 13 amino acids. From germline, CDR1 is SGHNT and CDR2 YENEEA. The CDR3 reads CASRAQGQETQYF. As DNA, the CDR3 is TGTGCCAGCAGAGCACAGGGGCAAGAGACCCAGTACTTC.

The chain carries TRBV29-1 and TRBJ2-2, with 9 bases matching TRBD2. Germline V gene data show CDR1 as SQVTM and CDR2 as ANQGSEA. This CDR3 is built from 15 residues. The trim removed 6 bases at V and 1 base at J, leaving 6 bases unmatched. For the CDR3, the DNA is TGCAGCGTCCTTACTAGCGGGCTGAACACCGGGGAGCTGTTTTTT. Protein sequence: CSVLTSGLNTGELFF.

The J gene is TRBJ1-6, the V gene TRBV29-1; D possibly corresponds to TRBD1 (5 bases). This CDR3 comprises 15 residues. V lost 5 bases to trimming and J lost 0 bases, with 11 bases between them. Germline V lookup: CDR1 SQVTM, CDR2 ANQGSEA. In DNA, the CDR3 is TGCAGCGTTTGGACATTTAGCTCCTATAATTCACCCCTCCACTTT. Translation gives CSVWTFSSYNSPLHF.

This clonotype came up a few times. The genes are TRBV9 and TRBJ2-7, with D possibly TRBD2 on 6 matching bases. This CDR3 region has 11 residues. CDR1 and CDR2 (germline): SGDLS, YYNGEE. Between the trimmed V and J ends, which lost 10 bases and 5 bases, there was a span of 13 bases. CDR3 sequence (DNA): TGTGCCGGAAACGGGGAGGACGAGCAGTACGTC. Translation gives CAGNGEDEQYV.

This clonotype was counted a few times. This chain connects TRBV20-1 to TRBJ1-1, with 8 bases aligning to TRBD1. V was clipped by 2 bases and J by 4 bases; unmatched bases: 3. In germline, CDR1 is DFQATT, CDR2 SNEGSKA (reference sequence). The CDR3 sequence is 13 residues long. CDR3 protein: CSARKTGGTEAFF. In DNA form, the CDR3 reads TGCAGTGCTAGAAAAACAGGGGGCACTGAAGCTTTCTTT.

This clonotype was detected many times. The rearrangement uses TRBV6-5 and TRBJ1-1, with D maybe TRBD1 (5 bases). V was cut by 6 bases and J by 1 base, with 15 bases left in between. This CDR3 comprises 15 residues. Germline assignment: CDR1 MNHEY and CDR2 SVGAGI. The CDR3 loop reads CASSPWGRANTEAFF. The CDR3 nucleotides are TGTGCCAGCAGCCCCTGGGGCAGGGCGAACACTGAAGCTTTCTTT.

Concerning this clonotype itself: A much larger clone differs by one base, so this may be a read error. This chain joins TRBV5-4 and TRBJ2-5; D possibly matches TRBD1 or TRBD2 (5 bases each). Trimming took off 4 bases at V and 1 base at J, with 11 bases between the two ends. The germline gives CDR1 SGHNT, CDR2 YYREEE (reference sequence). The CDR3 extends over 14 amino acids. In DNA form, the CDR3 reads TGTGCCAGCAGCCCCGGGACCCCCCAAGAGACCCAGTACTTC. This codes for CASSPGTPQETQYF.

This rearrangement joins TRBV20-1 to TRBJ1-1; possibly TRBD1 for D (5 bases). Trimming took off 1 base at V and 4 bases at J, with 13 bases between the two ends. The germline V gene encodes CDR1 DFQATT and CDR2 SNEGSKA (reference sequence). This CDR3 spans 14 amino acids. The DNA of the CDR3 is TGCAGTGCTAGAGTTGGGACTGGGGGCACTGAAGCTTTCTTT. Its translation is CSARVGTGGTEAFF.